The 8 T cell receptor beta chains below all came from one sample that was sequenced in a study of identical twins. TCRdb re-called the 5' RACE reads with MiXCR, one entry per CDR3 protein. The table has some 500,000 distinct CDR3 sequences, 13% to 15% seen once. These data were likewise used in another study, on yellow fever vaccine responses in identical twins.

The source material was CD4+ T cells sorted from blood. The receptors were sampled from a woman aged 18-29 years in good health.

The chain is built from TRBV5-6 and TRBJ2-3; unclear D gene. The CDR3 contains 16 residues. Trimming left V 4 bases short and J 1 base short, with 16 bases between. In germline, CDR1 is SGHDT, CDR2 YYEEEE. DNA of the CDR3: TGTGCCAGCAGCCCCCCACGACGGGCCCGCACAGATACGCAGTATTTT. It codes for CASSPPRRARTDTQYF.

This clonotype was seen ten or more times. This chain joins TRBV20-1 and TRBJ2-3; D could derive from TRBD1 or TRBD2 (5 bases each). Deletions cut 3 bases from V and 4 bases from J, with 8 bases between. This CDR3 is built from 12 residues. The germline V gene has CDR1 DFQATT and CDR2 SNEGSKA (reference sequence). The CDR3 DNA reads as TGCAGTGCTAGGGGGGACCCAGATACGCAGTATTTT. It yields the protein CSARGDPDTQYF.

The genes are TRBV15 and TRBJ2-7; D ambiguous. The length of the CDR3 is 14 residues. Germline V gene lookup returns CDR1 LNHNV and CDR2 YYDKDF (reference sequence). With 5 bases removed from V and 2 bases from J, the gap between germline ends came to 13 bases. The CDR3 DNA sequence: TGTGCCACCAGCTCATCGCTACAGACCTACGAGCAGTACTTC. Residues: CATSSSLQTYEQYF.

In its sample, this clonotype was seen many times. The V and J genes are TRBV6-5 and TRBJ2-1; D may be TRBD1 or TRBD2 (5 bases each). The CDR3 runs 13 residues. Germline CDR1 is MNHEY and CDR2 is SVGAGI. V lost 4 bases and J lost 4, with 8 bases in between. CDR3 bases: TGTGCCAGCAGTTGGGACGGATACAATGAGCAGTTCTTC. Protein product: CASSWDGYNEQFF.

This clonotype was seen a few times. CDR3 region: CASSPPTSGMYEQYF. CDR3 in DNA: TGTGCCAGCAGCCCACCGACTAGCGGGATGTACGAGCAGTACTTC. The V call is TRBV7-8, the J call TRBJ2-7, with 11 bases identical to TRBD2. The V segment lost 5 bases and the J segment 4 bases; nucleotides outside the gene matches: 7. The CDR3 sequence is 15 residues long. Germline-derived CDR1 and CDR2 are SGHVS and FQNEAQ. Filled out from reference TRBV7-8 and TRBJ2-7, the complete variable domain reads GAGVSQSPRYKVAKRGQDVALRCDPISGHVSLFWYQQALGQGPEFLTYFQNEAQLDKSGLPSDRFFAERPEGSVSTLKIQRTQQEDSAVYLCASSPPTSGMYEQYFGPGTRLTVT.

This clonotype was found many times. The V gene is TRBV10-3, the J gene TRBJ2-2; TRBD2 aligns across 11 bases. CDR1 and CDR2 (germline): ENHRY, SYGVKD. This CDR3 has 14 amino acids. J was trimmed by 5 bases and V by 10 bases; bases with no gene match: 6. The CDR3 sequence: CATYPSGGTGELFF. The CDR3 coding sequence is TGTGCCACCTACCCTAGCGGGGGGACCGGGGAGCTGTTTTTT.

This clonotype showed up many times. The chain carries TRBV4-2 and TRBJ2-7; D possibly corresponds to TRBD2 (6 bases). Trimming left V 1 base short and J 3 bases short, with 10 bases between. Germline CDR1 LGHNA, CDR2 YNFKEQ. This CDR3 region has 14 residues. CDR3 bases: TGTGCCAGCAGCCAAGGAGGGACTGACTACGAGCAGTACTTC. Its protein product is CASSQGGTDYEQYF.

This clonotype was observed a few times. The chain couples TRBV20-1 to TRBJ2-7; maybe TRBD1 (5 bases). This CDR3 contains 15 residues. Deletions cut 3 bases from V and 6 bases from J, with 21 bases between. The V gene's germline CDR1 is DFQATT and CDR2 SNEGSKA (reference sequence). The CDR3 DNA is TGCAGTGCTAGGTCCCCAGGGATGGGAAAGGCCGAGCAGTACTTC. Translated: CSARSPGMGKAEQYF.